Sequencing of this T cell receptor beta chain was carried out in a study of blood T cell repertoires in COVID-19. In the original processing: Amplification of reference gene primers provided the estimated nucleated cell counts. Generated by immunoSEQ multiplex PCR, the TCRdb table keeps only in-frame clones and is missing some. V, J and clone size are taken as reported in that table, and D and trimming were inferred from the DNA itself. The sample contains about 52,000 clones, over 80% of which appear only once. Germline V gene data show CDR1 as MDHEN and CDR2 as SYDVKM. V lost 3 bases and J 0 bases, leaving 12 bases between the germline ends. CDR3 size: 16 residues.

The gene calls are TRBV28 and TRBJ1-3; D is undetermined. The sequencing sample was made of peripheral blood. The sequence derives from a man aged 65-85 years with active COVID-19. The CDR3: CASSLRDLASGNTIYF. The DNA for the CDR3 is TGTGCCAGCAGTTTGCGAGACTTAGCCTCTGGAAACACCATATATTTT.